Presented here are 24 T cell receptor beta chains from one specimen sequenced in a study of shared clonotypes between healthy human individuals. CD45RO-negative, CCR7-positively selected cells formed the naive CD8 fraction, excluding terminally differentiated effector memory CD45RA+ cells. Libraries were prepared by immunoSEQ multiplex PCR; TCRdb keeps only in-frame clonotypes and omits some of them. Counted here are 650,000 to 800,000 clones, just over 90% occurring once; the ten biggest clones make up 24%. Specimen: naive CD8+ T cells sorted from blood. These receptor sequences come from a man younger than 40 in good health.

This chain links TRBV7-9 with TRBJ2-7; perhaps TRBD2 as D (7 bases). The V and J ends lost 3 bases and 1 base respectively, with 13 bases between them. The CDR3 is made up of 15 amino acids. Looked up from germline, CDR1 is SEHNR and CDR2 is FQNEAQ (reference sequence). CDR3 DNA sequence: TGTGCCAGCAGCTTGAGGGGGGAGGGATCCTACGAGCAGTACTTC. This sequence encodes CASSLRGEGSYEQYF.

This chain links TRBV7-8 with TRBJ2-1, with D possibly called TRBD1 or TRBD2 (5 bases each). The V gene lost 5 bases and the J gene lost 7 bases, with 15 bases spanning the gap. Per the germline V gene, CDR1 is SGHVS and CDR2 is FQNEAQ. The CDR3 is 14 amino acids. The CDR3 here is CASSGGVARNEQFF. The CDR3 nucleotides read TGTGCCAGCAGCGGGGGAGTAGCAAGGAATGAGCAGTTCTTC.

This clone was detected once. The chain uses TRBV15 and TRBJ2-7; maybe TRBD1 (5 bases). Germline V gives CDR1 LNHNV, CDR2 YYDKDF (reference sequence). The CDR3 sequence is 18 residues long. V lost 5 bases and J 0 bases, leaving 23 bases between the germline ends. CDR3 residues: CATSPPRRGSTTSYEQYF. DNA of the CDR3: TGTGCCACCAGCCCCCCGCGAAGGGGATCCACTACCTCCTACGAGCAGTACTTC.

This clone was counted between two and nine times. V usage is TRBV7-9 and J usage is TRBJ1-1, with TRBD1 as a possible D gene (5 bases). Germline-derived CDR1 and CDR2 are SEHNR and FQNEAQ (reference sequence). The CDR3 consists of 13 residues. V was trimmed by 5 bases and J by 3 bases, leaving 10 bases between them. This chain's CDR3 is CASSGTVDTEAFF. The CDR3 DNA follows: TGTGCCAGCAGCGGGACGGTGGACACTGAAGCTTTCTTT.

Here the CDR3 DNA reads TGCGCCAGCAGTGACCCTTATGGGCCCAGTGATACGCAGTATTTT. Its translation is CASSDPYGPSDTQYF. The gene calls are TRBV10-1 and TRBJ2-3; D remains ambiguous. This CDR3 has 15 residues. Germline V gene sequence: CDR1 WNHNN, CDR2 SYGVQD (reference sequence). V lost 3 bases, J lost 6 bases, and 16 bases lay in between.

The CDR3 is CASRADRTTGELFF. CDR3 sequence (DNA): TGTGCCAGCAGGGCGGACAGGACAACCGGGGAGCTGTTTTTT. The chain couples TRBV27 to TRBJ2-2; 7 nucleotides match TRBD1. CDR3 length equals 14 residues. CDR1 and CDR2 (germline): MNHEY, SMNVEV (reference sequence). The J segment lost 5 bases and the V segment lost 6 bases, leaving 6 bases of the junction unmatched.

The chain links TRBV4-3 to TRBJ2-7; D remains unclear. V shed 0 bases and J shed 3 bases, with 12 bases lying between them. Germline CDR1 LGHNA, CDR2 YSLEER. The CDR3 loop spans 15 amino acids. The CDR3 here is CASSQDQGSYYEQYF. CDR3 sequence (DNA): TGCGCCAGCAGCCAAGATCAAGGTTCTTACTACGAGCAGTACTTC.

The rearrangement uses TRBV10-1 and TRBJ2-3; D possibly corresponds to TRBD2 (5 bases). The V end was cut by 1 base, the J end by 2 bases, with 7 bases between. The CDR3 loop spans 14 amino acids. From germline, CDR1 is WNHNN and CDR2 SYGVQD (reference sequence). The CDR3 DNA reads TGCGCCAGCAGTGAGTTGGGAGACACAGATACGCAGTATTTT. This translates into CASSELGDTDTQYF.

The V gene is TRBV9, the J gene TRBJ1-1; 8 bases fit TRBD1. Trimming took 2 bases from V and 1 from J; bases not matched to a gene: 7. This CDR3 region has 16 residues. In germline, CDR1 is SGDLS, CDR2 YYNGEE. The CDR3 loop reads CASSVNPGQANTEAFF. Written as DNA, the CDR3 is TGTGCCAGCAGCGTCAATCCGGGACAGGCGAACACTGAAGCTTTCTTT.

V usage is TRBV5-4 and J usage is TRBJ1-2, with D possibly matching TRBD1 (6 bases). The CDR3 has 14 amino acids. Germline loops: CDR1 SGHNT, CDR2 YYREEE (reference sequence). V was clipped by 4 bases and J by 8 bases, with 18 bases between them. The CDR3 DNA reads as TGTGCCAGCAGCGAGGGGACAATCCTCGTCGGCTACACCTTC. It is translated as CASSEGTILVGYTF.

Concerning this clone itself: A much bigger clone sits one base away, suggesting this may be a read error. V is TRBV5-4 and J is TRBJ1-1, with D possibly matching TRBD1 (5 bases). V was clipped by 0 bases and J by 4 bases, with 7 bases between them. Germline CDR1 is SGHNT and CDR2 is YYREEE (reference sequence). The CDR3 contains 13 residues. CDR3 region: CASSLEGSTEAFF. The CDR3 coding sequence is TGTGCCAGCAGCTTGGAGGGGAGCACTGAAGCTTTCTTT.

The chain combines TRBV29-1 with TRBJ2-1, with D hard to call. The V and J ends lost 7 bases and 1 base respectively, with 17 bases between them. The CDR3 has 15 residues. Germline lookup yields CDR1 SQVTM and CDR2 ANQGSEA. As DNA, the CDR3 is TGCAGCGGTGGAAATGGGATGGGATCCTACAATGAGCAGTTCTTC. Translated, it gives CSGGNGMGSYNEQFF.

The V and J genes are TRBV25-1 and TRBJ2-7; the D gene could be TRBD1 or TRBD2 (5 bases each). V lost 3 bases and J lost 2, with 23 bases in between. The germline CDR1 and CDR2 sequences are MGHDK and SYGVNS. This CDR3 contains 18 residues. In DNA, the CDR3 is TGTGCCAGCAGTGACTCCAGGGCCCAAGGTAGGGGACCCTACGAGCAGTACTTC. Encoded protein: CASSDSRAQGRGPYEQYF.

V is TRBV28 and J is TRBJ2-7; 12 positions agree with TRBD2. Trimming at V came to 5 bases and at J to 2 bases, leaving 7 bases not matched to a gene. The CDR3 runs 16 residues. Germline values: CDR1 MDHEN, CDR2 SYDVKM. CDR3 sequence: CASSPWTSGVAYEQYF. The CDR3, as DNA: TGTGCCAGCAGTCCCTGGACTAGCGGGGTTGCCTACGAGCAGTACTTC. The full variable domain, in which reference TRBV28 and TRBJ2-7 provide the parts outside the CDR3, is DVKVTQSSRYLVKRTGEKVFLECVQDMDHENMFWYRQDPGLGLRLIYFSYDVKMKEKGDIPEGYSVSREKKERFSLILESASTNQTSMYLCASSPWTSGVAYEQYFGPGTRLTVT.

V is TRBV14 and J is TRBJ2-7; D remains unclear. This CDR3 is built from 13 residues. CDR1 and CDR2 from the germline V gene are SGHDN and FVKESK. V shed 6 bases and J shed 5 bases, with 14 bases lying between them. As DNA, the CDR3 is TGTGCCAGCAGACCCGCCGGGCTCGACGAGCAGTACTTC. Protein: CASRPAGLDEQYF.

The rearrangement links TRBV27 to TRBJ1-2, with D possibly TRBD1 on 6 matching bases. The CDR3 consists of 14 residues. Germline V CDR1 and CDR2: MNHEY, SMNVEV (reference sequence). Trimming shortened V by 2 bases and J by 2 bases, and 9 bases separated the two germline ends. CDR3 sequence: CASSLLGTNYGYTF. The CDR3 DNA reads as TGTGCCAGCAGTTTACTCGGGACAAACTATGGCTACACCTTC.

This chain uses TRBV19 with TRBJ2-2, with D possibly matching TRBD2 (5 bases). The length of the CDR3 is 13 residues. Trimming removed 10 bases at V and 6 bases at J, with 15 bases between. Germline V lookup: CDR1 LNHDA, CDR2 SQIVND (reference sequence). The CDR3 DNA reads as TGTGCCACTAGCTCGTACGGAGCCGGGGAGCTGTTTTTT. Translated: CATSSYGAGELFF. The variable domain in full, completed from reference TRBV19 and TRBJ2-2, reads DGGITQSPKYLFRKEGQNVTLSCEQNLNHDAMYWYRQDPGQGLRLIYYSQIVNDFQKGDIAEGYSVSREKKESFPLTVTSAQKNPTAFYLCATSSYGAGELFFGEGSRLTVL.

J is TRBJ1-3 and V is TRBV6-5; D unresolved. The length of the CDR3 is 11 residues. Trimming stripped 7 bases from V and 3 bases from J, with 4 bases between. Germline V CDR1 and CDR2: MNHEY, SVGAGI. DNA of the CDR3: TGTGCCAGCAAAGGTGGAAACACCATATATTTT. Translating it yields CASKGGNTIYF.

The chain couples TRBV7-9 to TRBJ1-5, with D possibly matching TRBD1 (6 bases). V shed 5 bases and J shed 11 bases, with 10 bases lying between them. The CDR3 totals 11 residues. Germline V CDR1 and CDR2: SEHNR, FQNEAQ (reference sequence). The CDR3 loop reads CASSEGGAQHF. The CDR3 nucleotides are TGTGCCAGCAGCGAAGGGGGGGCCCAGCATTTT.

This chain links TRBV9 with TRBJ2-2, with D perhaps TRBD1 or TRBD2 (5 bases each). The V gene lost 0 bases and the J gene lost 3 bases, with 15 bases spanning the gap. Germline lookup yields CDR1 SGDLS and CDR2 YYNGEE. The length of the CDR3 is 17 residues. CDR3 amino acids: CASSVEGRDRYTGELFF. CDR3 bases: TGTGCCAGCAGCGTAGAAGGCCGGGACCGATACACCGGGGAGCTGTTTTTT.

The chain combines TRBV27 with TRBJ2-2; D unclear. The V end lost 7 bases, the J end lost 0 bases, and 15 bases lay between the germline ends. CDR3 length: 16 residues. Germline V gene data show CDR1 as MNHEY and CDR2 as SMNVEV (reference sequence). CDR3 loop: CASKGLRRTNTGELFF. CDR3 DNA: TGTGCCAGCAAAGGATTGCGGAGAACGAACACCGGGGAGCTGTTTTTT.

J is TRBJ1-4 and V is TRBV11-2; D not resolved. Germline values: CDR1 SGHAT, CDR2 FQNNGV. V lost 4 bases, J lost 3 bases, and 21 bases lay in between. CDR3 length equals 18 residues. The chain's CDR3 is CASSSLGVGGFANEKLFF. The CDR3 coding sequence is TGTGCCAGCAGCTCCCTCGGGGTGGGAGGGTTCGCTAATGAAAAACTGTTTTTT.

This rearrangement joins TRBV2 to TRBJ1-5; TRBD1 might be the D (6 bases). Germline CDR1 and CDR2: SNHLY and FYNNEI. The CDR3 loop spans 17 amino acids. Trimming removed 6 bases at V and 1 base at J, with 19 bases between. This chain's CDR3 is CASSPTLGGVSNQPQHF. In DNA form, the CDR3 reads TGTGCCAGCAGCCCAACTTTGGGGGGCGTGAGCAATCAGCCCCAGCATTTT.

The CDR3 sequence: CASSFLPDTDTQYF. The CDR3 DNA sequence: TGCGCCAGCAGCTTCTTGCCCGACACAGATACGCAGTATTTT. This sequence joins TRBV5-1 and TRBJ2-3; D gene unclear. Looked up from germline, CDR1 is SGHRS and CDR2 is YFSETQ. There are 14 residues in the CDR3. The V and J ends lost 2 bases and 2 bases respectively, with 9 bases between them.